One and the same sample provided the 15 T cell receptor beta chains below, sequenced in a study of T cells in Graves' hyperthyroidism and ophthalmopathy. Amplification of TCR beta CDR3 regions used RNA as the template. First-round RT-PCR with HTBI primers amplified the TCR CDR3 region. TCRdb reprocessed the multiplex PCR reads with MiXCR, giving one entry per CDR3 protein. The sample yields a few hundred thousand distinct CDR3 sequences, under 60% seen once. Sample: peripheral blood or thyroid tissue (not recorded which). The receptors shown here come from a woman between 18 and 29 years old with Graves' hyperthyroidism.

The rearrangement uses TRBV11-1 and TRBJ2-5; 7 bases map to TRBD2. This CDR3 is built from 15 residues. Germline V gene lookup returns CDR1 SGHAT and CDR2 FQDESV (reference sequence). Trimming removed 0 bases from V and 8 bases from J; junction bases left unmatched: 9. The CDR3 DNA follows: TGTGCCAGCAGCTTAGCCAGCGACTCGGGAGGAACCCAGTACTTC. Protein: CASSLASDSGGTQYF. The variable domain in full, completed from reference TRBV11-1 and TRBJ2-5, reads EAEVAQSPRYKITEKSQAVAFWCDPISGHATLYWYRQILGQGPELLVQFQDESVVDDSQLPKDRFSAERLKGVDSTLKIQPAELGDSAMYLCASSLASDSGGTQYFGPGTRLLVL.

This clonotype was found many times. The J gene is TRBJ1-1, the V gene TRBV2; no clear D. With 7 bases removed from V and 0 bases from J, the gap between germline ends came to 9 bases. The CDR3 length is 13 residues. In germline, CDR1 is SNHLY, CDR2 FYNNEI. The CDR3 here is CASITVMNTEAFF. CDR3 coding DNA: TGTGCCAGCATAACAGTCATGAACACTGAAGCTTTCTTT.

The chain uses TRBV9 and TRBJ1-2; D might be TRBD1 (6 bases). This CDR3 contains 16 residues. Germline assignment: CDR1 SGDLS and CDR2 YYNGEE. The V end was cut by 0 bases, the J end by 0 bases, with 12 bases between. CDR3 DNA sequence: TGTGCCAGCAGCGTAGAGGGGGAGGTATCTAACTATGGCTACACCTTC. Translated, it gives CASSVEGEVSNYGYTF.

The rearrangement uses TRBV7-2 and TRBJ2-1; D gene ambiguous. Trimming removed 1 base from V and 7 bases from J, with 5 bases in between. CDR1 is SGHTA, CDR2 FQGNSA, per germline. The CDR3 length is 12 residues. The CDR3 is CASSLVWNEQFF. The DNA of the CDR3 is TGTGCCAGCAGCTTAGTATGGAATGAGCAGTTCTTC.

This clonotype was detected many times. V and J are TRBV15 and TRBJ1-3; possibly TRBD1 for D (6 bases). V was trimmed by 2 bases and J by 0 bases, leaving 14 bases between them. Germline values: CDR1 LNHNV, CDR2 YYDKDF (reference sequence). The CDR3 totals 17 residues. As DNA, the CDR3 is TGTGCCACCAGCAGATTGAGAAACAGGGACTCTGGAAACACCATATATTTT. It yields the protein CATSRLRNRDSGNTIYF.

This clonotype came up many times. The chain recombines TRBV20-1 with TRBJ1-2, with a possible D match to TRBD1 (6 bases). Trimming took 2 bases from V and 4 from J, leaving 26 bases between them. This CDR3 contains 18 residues. Germline assignment: CDR1 DFQATT and CDR2 SNEGSKA (reference sequence). In nucleotides, the CDR3 is TGCAGTGCTAGACGGGAACTGACAGGAAGATTGATATTCTATGGCTACACCTTC. As protein: CSARRELTGRLIFYGYTF.

Many counts were recorded for this clonotype. This sequence joins TRBV7-9 and TRBJ2-7; TRBD1 might be the D (6 bases). V shed 4 bases and J shed 3 bases, with 13 bases lying between them. Germline V CDR1 and CDR2: SEHNR, FQNEAQ (reference sequence). CDR3 length: 14 amino acids. The CDR3 spells CASSSRTVLYEQYF. The CDR3 DNA sequence: TGTGCCAGCAGCTCCCGGACAGTCCTCTACGAGCAGTACTTC.

J is TRBJ1-1 and V is TRBV7-9; D uncertain. The CDR3 has 15 residues. Germline V CDR1 and CDR2: SEHNR, FQNEAQ (reference sequence). V lost 5 bases to trimming and J lost 5 bases, with 18 bases between them. CDR3 coding DNA: TGTGCCAGCAGCCGAGGCGGGAGGGCGGCGACTGAAGCTTTCTTT. Its protein is CASSRGGRAATEAFF.

This clonotype has a count of ten or more. The chain uses TRBV7-8 and TRBJ1-1; 10 nucleotides agree with TRBD1. The CDR3 is 15 amino acids. V was clipped by 7 bases and J by 0 bases; unmatched bases: 5. Germline V gene data show CDR1 as SGHVS and CDR2 as FQNEAQ. The CDR3 nucleotides are TGTGCCAGCAACCCAGGGACAGGGGTGAACACTGAAGCTTTCTTT. Residues: CASNPGTGVNTEAFF.

This clonotype was seen many times. The CDR3 DNA is TGCGCCAGCAGGGAAACTGGGGATCAGCCCCAGCATTTT. It encodes CASRETGDQPQHF. The chain links TRBV5-1 to TRBJ1-5; D is unresolved. The V end lost 5 bases, the J end lost 5 bases, and 11 bases lay between the germline ends. The CDR3 extends over 13 amino acids. Per germline, CDR1 SGHRS and CDR2 YFSETQ.

This clonotype was picked up many times. CDR3 sequence reads: CASSKQGYDQPQHF. CDR3 bases: TGTGCCAGTAGTAAACAGGGATACGATCAGCCCCAGCATTTT. The chain combines TRBV19 with TRBJ1-5; a weak D match, TRBD1 (6 bases). The germline V and J ends were trimmed by 4 bases and 5 bases, with 12 bases remaining between them. The CDR3 is 14 residues long. The germline V gene has CDR1 LNHDA and CDR2 SQIVND (reference sequence).

The gene calls are TRBV4-2 and TRBJ1-1; D not resolved. Germline loops: CDR1 LGHNA, CDR2 YNFKEQ. Trimming shortened V by 1 base and J by 7 bases, and 16 bases separated the two germline ends. The CDR3 loop spans 15 amino acids. The CDR3 nucleotides read TGTGCCAGCAGCCAAGGGCTAGCGGGATACAATGAAGCTTTCTTT. It yields the protein CASSQGLAGYNEAFF.

A note on this clonotype: This may be a read error: a much more frequent sequence differs by one nucleotide. V is TRBV30 and J is TRBJ1-2; D call uncertain. This CDR3 region has 11 residues. Germline V CDR1 and CDR2: GTSNPN, SVGIG (reference sequence). The CDR3, as DNA: TGTGCCTGGAGTGAAAACTATGGCTGCACCTTC. This sequence encodes CAWSENYGCTF.

This clonotype has ten or more counts. The V and J genes are TRBV7-9 and TRBJ1-2; perhaps TRBD1 as D (5 bases). The germline V and J ends were trimmed by 5 bases and 2 bases, with 12 bases remaining between them. Germline CDR1 and CDR2: SEHNR and FQNEAQ (reference sequence). The CDR3 contains 14 residues. CDR3 amino acids: CASSPTWGNYGYTF. The CDR3 coding sequence is TGTGCCAGCAGCCCGACCTGGGGCAACTATGGCTACACCTTC.

This clonotype was recorded at least ten times. The V call is TRBV20-1, the J call TRBJ2-7; 7 nucleotides align to TRBD1. Germline CDR1 and CDR2: DFQATT and SNEGSKA (reference sequence). This CDR3 spans 12 amino acids. Losses at the gene ends were 6 bases for V and 4 bases for J; bases not matched to a gene: 6. As DNA, the CDR3 is TGCAGTGCACTCCGGGACAGATACGAGCAGTACTTC. Protein: CSALRDRYEQYF.